The entry below gives a single T cell receptor (beta chain) sequence along with its context. Its target is not known. The data derive from a study of cytomegalovirus exposure and HLA in healthy donors. The study's findings and limits: Apparent HLA restriction characterized most CMV-associated TCR beta chains in a later analysis. It was confirmed in vitro that three of the CMV-associated chains were specific for CMV antigens. In a later analysis, a genetic analysis reported fewer productive-TCR N-insertions in an Asian-associated ancestry cluster than the cohort average.

This CDR3 is 15 amino acids long. V was clipped by 6 bases and J by 5 bases, with 19 bases between them. Germline CDR1 is MDHEN and CDR2 is SYDVKM. PCR involved 60 Vbeta and 13 Jbeta primers. Generated by immunoSEQ multiplex PCR, the TCRdb table keeps only in-frame clones and is missing some. The repertoire holds some 94,000 clones, roughly 80% seen once, with more than 3% in the top ten. The sequencing sample was made of PBMCs. This rearrangement joins TRBV28 to TRBJ1-2; D unresolved. The source is a man aged 40-55 years in good health and CMV-seronegative. CDR3 bases: TGTGCCAGCAGCCCATCCTCAGTTTCGGGGTATGGCTACACCTTC. Residues: CASSPSSVSGYGYTF.